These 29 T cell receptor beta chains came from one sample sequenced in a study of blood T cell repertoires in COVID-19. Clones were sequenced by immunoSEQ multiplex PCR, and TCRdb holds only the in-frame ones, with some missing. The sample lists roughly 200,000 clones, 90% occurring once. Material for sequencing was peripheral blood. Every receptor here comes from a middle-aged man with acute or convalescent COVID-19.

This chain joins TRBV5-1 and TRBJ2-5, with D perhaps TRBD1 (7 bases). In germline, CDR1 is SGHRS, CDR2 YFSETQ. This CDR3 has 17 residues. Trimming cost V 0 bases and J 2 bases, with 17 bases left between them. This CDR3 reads CASSLGSGGGHQETQYF. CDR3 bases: TGCGCCAGCAGCTTGGGGTCAGGGGGAGGACATCAAGAGACCCAGTACTTC.

The CDR3 loop is CASKPGTSGNYEQYF. DNA of the CDR3: TGTGCCAGCAAGCCAGGGACTAGCGGGAACTACGAGCAGTACTTC. The chain links TRBV27 to TRBJ2-7; 13 positions agree with TRBD2. Trimming cost V 7 bases and J 3 bases; bases outside gene matches: 6. The CDR3 sequence is 15 residues long. The germline CDR1 and CDR2 sequences are MNHEY and SMNVEV (reference sequence).

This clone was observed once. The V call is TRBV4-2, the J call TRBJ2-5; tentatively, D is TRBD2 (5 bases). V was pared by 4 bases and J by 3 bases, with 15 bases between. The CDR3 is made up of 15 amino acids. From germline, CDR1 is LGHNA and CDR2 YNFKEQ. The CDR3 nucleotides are TGTGCCAGCAGCCGGAGCTGGGGAGAGGAAGAGACCCAGTACTTC. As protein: CASSRSWGEEETQYF.

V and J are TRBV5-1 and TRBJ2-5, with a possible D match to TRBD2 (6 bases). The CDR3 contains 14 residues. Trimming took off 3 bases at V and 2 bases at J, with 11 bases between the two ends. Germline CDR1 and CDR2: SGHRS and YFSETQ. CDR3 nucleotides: TGCGCCAGCAGCTCCACTAGCACTCAAGAGACCCAGTACTTC. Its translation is CASSSTSTQETQYF.

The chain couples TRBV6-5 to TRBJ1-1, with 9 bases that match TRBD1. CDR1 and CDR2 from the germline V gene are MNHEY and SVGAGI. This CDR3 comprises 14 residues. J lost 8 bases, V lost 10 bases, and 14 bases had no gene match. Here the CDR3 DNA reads TGTGCCACCCGTATGGGACAGGGCCTTGGGGAAGCTTTCTTT. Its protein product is CATRMGQGLGEAFF.

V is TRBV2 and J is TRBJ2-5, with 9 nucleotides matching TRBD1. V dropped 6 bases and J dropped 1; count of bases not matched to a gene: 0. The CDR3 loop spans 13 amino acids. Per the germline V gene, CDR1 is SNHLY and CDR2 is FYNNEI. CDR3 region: CASRGQGQETQYF. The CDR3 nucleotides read TGTGCCAGCAGGGGACAGGGCCAAGAGACCCAGTACTTC.

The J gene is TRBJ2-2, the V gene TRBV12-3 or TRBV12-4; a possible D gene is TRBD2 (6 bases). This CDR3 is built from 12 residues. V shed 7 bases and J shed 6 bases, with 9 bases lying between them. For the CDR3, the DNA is TGTGCCAGCAACGGGGAGGCCGGGGAGCTGTTTTTT. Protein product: CASNGEAGELFF.

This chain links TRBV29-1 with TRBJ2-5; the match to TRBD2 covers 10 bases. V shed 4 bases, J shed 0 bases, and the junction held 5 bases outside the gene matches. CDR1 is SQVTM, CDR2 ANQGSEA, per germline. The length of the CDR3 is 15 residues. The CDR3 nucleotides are TGCAGCGTTGCCGGGACTAGCGACAACCAAGAGACCCAGTACTTC. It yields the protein CSVAGTSDNQETQYF.

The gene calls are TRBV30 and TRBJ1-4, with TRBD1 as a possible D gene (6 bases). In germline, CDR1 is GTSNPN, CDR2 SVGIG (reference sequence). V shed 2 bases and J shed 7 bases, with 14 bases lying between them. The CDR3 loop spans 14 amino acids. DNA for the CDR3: TGTGCCTGGAGTTGGACAGCCCTTGGTGAAAAACTGTTTTTT. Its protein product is CAWSWTALGEKLFF.

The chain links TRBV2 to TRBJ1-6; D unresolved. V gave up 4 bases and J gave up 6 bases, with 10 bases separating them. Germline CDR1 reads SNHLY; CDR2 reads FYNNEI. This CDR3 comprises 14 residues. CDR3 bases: TGTGCCAGCAGTGCCGGTCTTGCTAATTCACCCCTCCACTTT. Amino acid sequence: CASSAGLANSPLHF.

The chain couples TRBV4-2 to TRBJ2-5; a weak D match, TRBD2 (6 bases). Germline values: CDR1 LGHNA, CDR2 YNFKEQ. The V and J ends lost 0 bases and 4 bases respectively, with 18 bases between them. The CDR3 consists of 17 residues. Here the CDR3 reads CASSQEGGLPNPETQYF. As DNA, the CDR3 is TGTGCCAGCAGCCAAGAGGGAGGTCTACCCAACCCAGAGACCCAGTACTTC.

CDR3 in amino acids: CASSETRFQPQHF. The DNA of the CDR3 is TGTGCCAGCAGTGAAACCCGGTTCCAGCCCCAGCATTTT. This sequence joins TRBV6-1 and TRBJ1-5; D not resolved. The CDR3 contains 13 residues. Trimming left V 2 bases short and J 7 bases short, with 9 bases between. Germline V lookup: CDR1 MNHNS, CDR2 SASEGT.

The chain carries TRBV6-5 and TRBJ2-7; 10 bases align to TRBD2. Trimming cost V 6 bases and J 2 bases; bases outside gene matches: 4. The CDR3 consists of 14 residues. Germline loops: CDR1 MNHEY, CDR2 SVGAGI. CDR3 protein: CASRRTSGAYEQYF. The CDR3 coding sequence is TGTGCCAGCAGACGGACTAGCGGTGCCTACGAGCAGTACTTC.

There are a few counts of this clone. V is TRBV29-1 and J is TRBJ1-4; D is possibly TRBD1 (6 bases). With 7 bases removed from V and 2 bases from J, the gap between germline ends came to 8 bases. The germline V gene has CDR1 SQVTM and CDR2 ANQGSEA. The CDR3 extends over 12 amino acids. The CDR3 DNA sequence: TGCAGCGCAGGGGCGACTAATGAAAAACTGTTTTTT. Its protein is CSAGATNEKLFF.

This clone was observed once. In DNA, the CDR3 is TGCGCCAGCAGCCAAGCTACAGGGAGTAATGAAAAACTGTTTTTT. It is translated as CASSQATGSNEKLFF. The chain employs TRBV4-3 and TRBJ1-4, with D possibly matching TRBD1 (6 bases). The V gene's germline CDR1 is LGHNA and CDR2 YSLEER. The CDR3 loop spans 15 amino acids. With 1 base removed from V and 4 bases from J, the gap between germline ends came to 10 bases.

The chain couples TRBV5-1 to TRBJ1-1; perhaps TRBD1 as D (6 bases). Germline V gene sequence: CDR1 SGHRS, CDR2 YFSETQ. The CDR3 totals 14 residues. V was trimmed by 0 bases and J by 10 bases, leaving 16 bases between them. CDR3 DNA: TGCGCCAGCAGCTTGGAGCCCAGGGGATCAGGAGCTTTCTTT. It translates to CASSLEPRGSGAFF.

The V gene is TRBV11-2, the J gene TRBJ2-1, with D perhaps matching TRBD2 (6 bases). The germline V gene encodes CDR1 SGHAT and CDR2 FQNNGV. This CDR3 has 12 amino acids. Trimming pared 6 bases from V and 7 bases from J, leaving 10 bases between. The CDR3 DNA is TGTGCCAGCAGACAGCTAGCGAATGAGCAGTTCTTC. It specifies CASRQLANEQFF. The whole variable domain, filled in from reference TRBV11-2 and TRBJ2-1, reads EAGVAQSPRYKIIEKRQSVAFWCNPISGHATLYWYQQILGQGPKLLIQFQNNGVVDDSQLPKDRFSAERLKGVDSTLKIQPAKLEDSAVYLCASRQLANEQFFGPGTRLTVL.

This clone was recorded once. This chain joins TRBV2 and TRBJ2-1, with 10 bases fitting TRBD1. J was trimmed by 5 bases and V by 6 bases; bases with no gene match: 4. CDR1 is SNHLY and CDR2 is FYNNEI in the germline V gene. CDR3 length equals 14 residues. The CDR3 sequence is CASSSGQGNNEQFF. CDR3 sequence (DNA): TGTGCCAGCAGCTCGGGACAGGGGAACAATGAGCAGTTCTTC.

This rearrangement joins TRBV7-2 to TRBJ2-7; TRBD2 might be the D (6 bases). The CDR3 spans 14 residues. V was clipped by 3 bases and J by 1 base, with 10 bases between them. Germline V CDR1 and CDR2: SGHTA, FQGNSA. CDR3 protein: CASSFSGVSYEQYF. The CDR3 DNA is TGTGCCAGCAGCTTTAGCGGCGTATCCTACGAGCAGTACTTC.

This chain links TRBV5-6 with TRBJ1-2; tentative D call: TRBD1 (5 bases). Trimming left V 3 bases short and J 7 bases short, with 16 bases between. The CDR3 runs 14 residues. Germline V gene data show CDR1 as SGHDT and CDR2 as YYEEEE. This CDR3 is CASSSFQGGFGYTF. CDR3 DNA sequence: TGTGCCAGCAGCTCGTTTCAGGGAGGCTTTGGCTACACCTTC.

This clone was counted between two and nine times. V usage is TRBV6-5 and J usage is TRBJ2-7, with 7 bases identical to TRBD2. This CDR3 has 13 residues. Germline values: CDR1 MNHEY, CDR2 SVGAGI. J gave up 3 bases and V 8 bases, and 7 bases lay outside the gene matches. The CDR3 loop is CASPGLNIYEQYF. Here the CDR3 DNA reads TGTGCCAGCCCGGGACTAAATATCTACGAGCAGTACTTC.

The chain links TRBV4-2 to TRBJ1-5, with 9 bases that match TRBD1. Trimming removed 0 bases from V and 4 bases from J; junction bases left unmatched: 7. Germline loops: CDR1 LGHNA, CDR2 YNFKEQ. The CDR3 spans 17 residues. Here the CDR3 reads CASSQDVTGGLNQPQHF. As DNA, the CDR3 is TGTGCCAGCAGCCAAGATGTAACAGGGGGCCTAAATCAGCCCCAGCATTTT.

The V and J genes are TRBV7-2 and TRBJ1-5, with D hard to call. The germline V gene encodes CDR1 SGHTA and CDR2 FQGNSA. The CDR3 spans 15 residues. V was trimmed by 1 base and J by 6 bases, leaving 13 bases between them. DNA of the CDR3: TGTGCCAGCAGCTTAGACGGGGTCGAGGGTCAGCCCCAGCATTTT. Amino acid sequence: CASSLDGVEGQPQHF.

The CDR3 sequence is CATSDPPRGYTF. The CDR3 bases are TGTGCCACCAGTGACCCCCCACGGGGCTACACCTTC. The J gene is TRBJ1-2, the V gene TRBV24-1, with unresolved D. V was cut by 4 bases and J by 8 bases, with 10 bases left in between. Germline CDR1 is KGHDR and CDR2 is SFDVKD. This CDR3 has 12 residues.

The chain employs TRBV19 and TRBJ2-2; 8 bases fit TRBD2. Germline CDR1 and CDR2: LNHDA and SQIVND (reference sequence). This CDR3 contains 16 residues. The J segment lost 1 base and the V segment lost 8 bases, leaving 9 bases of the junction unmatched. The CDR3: CASGPGGPQNTGELFF. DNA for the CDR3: TGTGCCAGTGGTCCGGGGGGGCCACAGAACACCGGGGAGCTGTTTTTT.

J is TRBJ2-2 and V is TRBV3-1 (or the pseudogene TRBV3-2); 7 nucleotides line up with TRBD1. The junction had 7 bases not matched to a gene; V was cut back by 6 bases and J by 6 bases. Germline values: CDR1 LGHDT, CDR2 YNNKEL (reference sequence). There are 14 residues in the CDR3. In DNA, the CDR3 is TGTGCCAGCAGTTTCACAGGGGAATCCGGGGAGCTGTTTTTT. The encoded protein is CASSFTGESGELFF.

The CDR3 region has the DNA TGTGCCAGCAGCGAGGACAGGACATACAATGAGCAGTTCTTC. It is translated as CASSEDRTYNEQFF. This chain connects TRBV9 to TRBJ2-1; TRBD1 aligns across 7 bases. The CDR3 spans 14 residues. From germline, CDR1 is SGDLS and CDR2 YYNGEE. The V gene end was trimmed by 3 bases and the J gene end by 4 bases; junction bases not matched to a gene: 4.

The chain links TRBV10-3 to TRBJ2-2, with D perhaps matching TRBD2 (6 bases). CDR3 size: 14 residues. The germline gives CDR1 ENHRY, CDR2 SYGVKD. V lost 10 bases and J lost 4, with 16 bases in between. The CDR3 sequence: CATTGTPSTGELFF. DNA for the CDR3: TGTGCCACCACCGGGACTCCGAGCACCGGGGAGCTGTTTTTT.

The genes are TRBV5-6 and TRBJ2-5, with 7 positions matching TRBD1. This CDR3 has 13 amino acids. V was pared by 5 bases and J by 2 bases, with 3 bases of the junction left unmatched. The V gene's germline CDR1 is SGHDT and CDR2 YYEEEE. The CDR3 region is CASRGTVQETQYF. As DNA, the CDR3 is TGTGCCAGCAGGGGGACAGTACAAGAGACCCAGTACTTC. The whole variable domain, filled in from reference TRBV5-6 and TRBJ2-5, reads DAGVTQSPTHLIKTRGQQVTLRCSPKSGHDTVSWYQQALGQGPQFIFQYYEEEERQRGNFPDRFSGHQFPNYSSELNVNALLLGDSALYLCASRGTVQETQYFGPGTRLLVL.